This TCR beta chain derives from a study of blood T cell repertoires in COVID-19. The length of the CDR3 is 13 residues. V shed 2 bases and J shed 7 bases, with 11 bases lying between them. Germline V lookup: CDR1 MNHNS, CDR2 SASEGT. Using immunoSEQ multiplex PCR, the repertoire was profiled, and TCRdb retains in-frame clones only, with some absent. The sample consists of under 250,000 clones, approximately 81% of them appearing once. The sample taken for sequencing was peripheral blood. The sequence came from an elderly woman with acute or convalescent COVID-19. V and J are TRBV6-1 and TRBJ2-5; tentatively, D is TRBD1 (5 bases). In nucleotides, the CDR3 is TGTGCCAGCAGTGAACCAGGGATTGGGACCCAGTACTTC. Translated, it gives CASSEPGIGTQYF.